This TCR beta chain is drawn from a study of OX40 agonist ivuxolimab in advanced cancers. Concerning this clone: Its antigen is undetermined.

Clones were sequenced by immunoSEQ multiplex PCR, and TCRdb holds only the in-frame ones, with some missing. The sample holds tens of thousands of clones; nearly 85% are singletons and the top ten take 21%. Study-level findings and limits: Still undetermined is the antigen specificity of the expanded peripheral T cells.

The CDR3 loop spans 14 amino acids. Germline V gene data show CDR1 as MDHEN and CDR2 as SYDVKM. Trimming took off 7 bases at V and 3 bases at J, with 15 bases between the two ends. The clonotype originates from an adult with an advanced solid tumor such as melanoma, head and neck, liver or kidney cancer. The chain couples TRBV28 to TRBJ2-5; the D gene is possibly TRBD2 (5 bases). Source: CD4+ or CD8+ T cells sorted from blood, taken in a trial of the OX40 agonist ivuxolimab. This CDR3 is CASKEAVAEETQYF. The CDR3 DNA sequence: TGTGCCAGCAAGGAGGCGGTGGCCGAAGAGACCCAGTACTTC.